Listed below are T cell receptor beta chains from one sample, sequenced in a study of T cells after somatic rescue of genetic block. Clones were read by immunoSEQ multiplex PCR, and TCRdb kept only the in-frame ones, dropping some. The sample records about 88,000 clones, approximately 90% being singletons. The specimen sequenced was peripheral blood mononuclear cells (PBMCs). These receptors were taken from a woman aged 18-35 years. Both conserved end residues are part of each CDR3. D genes are given only for firm matches. Size tells how often a clone was seen (once, few, many) or the class of an expanded clone, and some rows leave it out.

>TRBJ2-3|NA|once|TRBV5-6
CASSLVGQSTDTQYF
TGTGCCAGCAGCTTGGTTGGGCAGAGCACAGATACGCAGTATTTT
>TRBJ1-5|NA|few|TRBV7-8
CASGQRGGGARQPQHF
TGTGCCAGCGGTCAGAGAGGTGGGGGGGCTCGACAGCCCCAGCATTTT
>TRBJ1-1|NA|NA|TRBV7-9
CASSLAPSPEAFF
TGTGCCAGCAGCTTAGCGCCGAGCCCTGAAGCTTTCTTT
>TRBJ1-1|TRBD1|NA|TRBV18
CASSPRTGSHTEAFF
TGTGCCAGCTCACCGCGGACAGGGAGTCACACTGAAGCTTTCTTT
>TRBJ1-4|NA|NA|TRBV6-6
CASRLDRRKGEKLFF
TGTGCCAGCAGACTTGACAGGAGAAAAGGTGAAAAACTGTTTTTT
>TRBJ1-1|TRBD1|NA|TRBV28
CASSWDLGQANTEAFF
TGTGCCAGCAGCTGGGACCTGGGACAGGCAAACACTGAAGCTTTCTTT
>TRBJ1-2|TRBD1|NA|TRBV5-1
CASSLVAGGDYGYTF
TGCGCCAGCAGCTTGGTTGCAGGGGGCGACTATGGCTACACCTTC
>TRBJ2-7|NA|NA|TRBV6-1
CASSGLGSGAYEQYF
TGTGCCAGCAGTGGGTTGGGGTCAGGGGCCTACGAGCAGTACTTC
>TRBJ2-1|TRBD2|NA|TRBV28
CASSFGRGANEQFF
TGTGCCAGCAGCTTCGGGCGGGGGGCTAATGAGCAGTTCTTC
>TRBJ2-6|TRBD1|once|TRBV19
CASSGPGTADSGANVLTF
TGTGCCAGTTCCGGTCCCGGGACAGCCGACTCTGGGGCCAACGTCCTGACTTTC
>TRBJ1-4|TRBD1|NA|TRBV14
CASSPDPRGHNEKLFF
TGTGCCAGCAGCCCCGACCCCAGGGGGCATAATGAAAAACTGTTTTTT
>TRBJ2-2|NA|NA|TRBV5-4
CATRRETGELFF
TGTGCCACCCGGCGGGAAACCGGGGAGCTGTTTTTT
>TRBJ1-4|NA|NA|TRBV27
CASSPRWSNEKLFF
TGTGCCAGCAGTCCTCGATGGTCTAATGAAAAACTGTTTTTT
>TRBJ2-4|NA|NA|TRBV28
CASSEIQVGKNIQYF
TGTGCCAGCAGTGAGATACAGGTGGGCAAAAACATTCAGTACTTC
>TRBJ1-4|TRBD1|NA|TRBV11-2
CASSLGTGGNEKLFF
TGTGCCAGCAGCTTAGGGACAGGGGGGAATGAAAAACTGTTTTTT
>TRBJ2-1|TRBD2|NA|TRBV29-1
CSVEVGLAGGIGYNEQFF
TGCAGCGTTGAAGTTGGACTAGCGGGAGGGATTGGCTACAATGAGCAGTTCTTC
>TRBJ1-1|TRBD1|NA|TRBV29-1
CSASDRLDTEAFF
TGCAGCGCCTCGGACAGGCTAGACACTGAAGCTTTCTTT